These 13 T cell receptor beta chains originate from one sample sequenced in a study of blood T cell repertoires in COVID-19. Sequenced by immunoSEQ multiplex PCR; TCRdb stores in-frame clones only, minus some. This table has nearly 110,000 clones, about three quarters appearing once. The sequenced sample consisted of peripheral blood. The receptors come from a man aged 65 to 79 with acute or convalescent COVID-19.

The chain joins TRBV2 to TRBJ1-5; D remains ambiguous. V was clipped by 2 bases and J by 7 bases, with 12 bases between them. This CDR3 is built from 14 residues. CDR1 is SNHLY and CDR2 is FYNNEI in the germline V gene. This CDR3 reads CASSEIPSGQPQHF. The CDR3 nucleotides are TGTGCCAGCAGTGAAATCCCGAGCGGCCAGCCCCAGCATTTT.

This sequence joins TRBV5-1 and TRBJ1-6, with TRBD1 identical over 7 bases. Germline V gene sequence: CDR1 SGHRS, CDR2 YFSETQ. The CDR3 covers 13 residues. The V segment lost 5 bases and the J segment 9 bases; nucleotides outside the gene matches: 5. CDR3 DNA: TGCGCCAGCAGGCCAGGGGGAGGTTCACCCCTCCACTTT. Residues: CASRPGGGSPLHF.

The chain is built from TRBV7-6 and TRBJ2-3, with 9 bases that match TRBD2. Per germline, CDR1 SGHVS and CDR2 FNYEAQ. CDR3 length: 15 residues. Trimming removed 2 bases from V and 4 bases from J; junction bases left unmatched: 4. This CDR3 reads CASSLRRGGADTQYF. The CDR3 DNA sequence: TGTGCCAGCAGCTTACGGCGGGGGGGTGCAGATACGCAGTATTTT.

Only a few counts were recorded for this clone. The J gene is TRBJ2-3, the V gene TRBV5-1; the D is unclear. Between the trimmed V and J ends, which lost 1 base and 0 bases, there was a span of 3 bases. This CDR3 spans 13 amino acids. The germline V gene has CDR1 SGHRS and CDR2 YFSETQ. In nucleotides, the CDR3 is TGCGCCAGCAGCTTGTCTAGCACAGATACGCAGTATTTT. Its translation: CASSLSSTDTQYF.

This chain joins TRBV20-1 and TRBJ2-5; 11 nucleotides align to TRBD2. CDR3 length: 15 residues. Losses at the gene ends were 6 bases for V and 6 bases for J; bases not matched to a gene: 12. Germline V CDR1 and CDR2: DFQATT, SNEGSKA (reference sequence). In DNA form, the CDR3 reads TGCAGTGCCAGTACCATAGCGGGGGGGCATCAGACCCAGTACTTC. This sequence encodes CSASTIAGGHQTQYF.

This clone was found once. V is TRBV25-1 and J is TRBJ1-4, with a tentative D call TRBD1 (5 bases). Germline V CDR1 and CDR2: MGHDK, SYGVNS. Trimming pared 6 bases from V and 2 bases from J, leaving 10 bases between. The CDR3 totals 14 residues. The CDR3 spells CASRSDSTNEKLFF. The CDR3 region has the DNA TGTGCCAGCAGATCAGACAGCACTAATGAAAAACTGTTTTTT. The full variable domain, its missing parts supplied by reference TRBV25-1 and TRBJ1-4, is EADIYQTPRYLVIGTGKKITLECSQTMGHDKMYWYQQDPGMELHLIHYSYGVNSTEKGDLSSESTVSRIRTEHFPLTLESARPSHTSQYLCASRSDSTNEKLFFGSGTQLSVL.

J is TRBJ1-5 and V is TRBV19; D remains unclear. CDR1 LNHDA and CDR2 SQIVND come from the germline V gene (reference sequence). The V end was cut by 0 bases, the J end by 7 bases, with 7 bases between. There are 13 residues in the CDR3. The CDR3 protein is CASSIDGEQPQHF. The CDR3 nucleotides read TGTGCCAGTAGTATAGACGGAGAGCAGCCCCAGCATTTT.

This chain links TRBV6-2 or TRBV6-3 with TRBJ2-2; TRBD1 aligns across 9 bases. The CDR3 sequence is 16 residues long. Germline V gives CDR1 MNHEY, CDR2 SVGEGT. Unmatched junction bases numbered 7, after V lost 4 bases and J lost 4 bases. CDR3 region: CASSSGGTGSTGELFF. CDR3 coding DNA: TGTGCCAGCAGTTCAGGGGGGACAGGGTCCACCGGGGAGCTGTTTTTT.

The chain uses TRBV9 and TRBJ2-5, with a weak D call TRBD2 (6 bases). This CDR3 is 14 amino acids long. V was cut by 4 bases and J by 1 base, with 11 bases left in between. Germline V gene data show CDR1 as SGDLS and CDR2 as YYNGEE. CDR3 sequence: CASSLTSSQETQYF. As DNA, the CDR3 is TGTGCCAGCAGCCTGACTAGTAGCCAAGAGACCCAGTACTTC.

The rearrangement joins TRBV6-5 to TRBJ2-1, with TRBD1 matching 8 bases. CDR3 length: 13 amino acids. The junction had 8 bases not matched to a gene; V was cut back by 7 bases and J by 9 bases. Germline loops: CDR1 MNHEY, CDR2 SVGAGI. This chain's CDR3 is CASKDRDVGEQFF. In DNA form, the CDR3 reads TGTGCCAGCAAGGACAGGGACGTCGGTGAGCAGTTCTTC.

The rearrangement joins TRBV13 to TRBJ1-1; possible D gene TRBD1, 5 bases. The germline V and J ends were trimmed by 1 base and 1 base, with 13 bases remaining between them. The CDR3 covers 16 residues. CDR1 PRHDT and CDR2 FYEKMQ come from the germline V gene (reference sequence). CDR3 residues: CASSLEDSDGNTEAFF. The CDR3 bases are TGTGCCAGCAGCTTAGAAGACAGCGATGGGAACACTGAAGCTTTCTTT. Full variable domain (outside the CDR3, taken from reference TRBV13 and TRBJ1-1): AAGVIQSPRHLIKEKRETATLKCYPIPRHDTVYWYQQGPGQDPQFLISFYEKMQSDKGSIPDRFSAQQFSDYHSELNMSSLELGDSALYFCASSLEDSDGNTEAFFGQGTRLTVV.

The CDR3 sequence: CASSETADEQFF. For the CDR3, the DNA is TGTGCCAGCAGTGAAACGGCGGATGAGCAGTTCTTC. The chain joins TRBV6-1 to TRBJ2-1; D gene unclear. The germline V gene has CDR1 MNHNS and CDR2 SASEGT. The CDR3 loop spans 12 amino acids. The V gene lost 2 bases and the J gene lost 8 bases, with 7 bases spanning the gap.

The chain couples TRBV7-2 to TRBJ1-5, with 8 bases fitting TRBD1. The CDR3 runs to 13 residues. CDR1 and CDR2 (germline): SGHTA, FQGNSA. V gave up 3 bases and J gave up 8 bases; unmatched junction bases: 3. CDR3 amino acids: CASSLDRVEPQHF. The CDR3 nucleotides read TGTGCCAGCAGCTTGGACAGGGTGGAGCCCCAGCATTTT.